This passage covers 14 T cell receptor beta chains from one sample sequenced in a study of blood T cell repertoires in COVID-19. Profiling relied on immunoSEQ multiplex PCR, and the TCRdb table lists in-frame clones only, not all of them. The data hold around 250,000 clones, with around 90% observed a single time. The sequenced sample consisted of peripheral blood. These receptors were obtained from a woman aged 40 to 50 who had recovered from COVID-19.

The V gene is TRBV2, the J gene TRBJ2-3; 11 nucleotides match TRBD2. CDR1 is SNHLY and CDR2 is FYNNEI in the germline V gene. V dropped 5 bases and J dropped 4; count of bases not matched to a gene: 5. The CDR3 covers 15 residues. The DNA for the CDR3 is TGTGCCAGCAGTCCTAGCGGGAGGATCCCAGATACGCAGTATTTT. Amino acid sequence: CASSPSGRIPDTQYF. Using reference TRBV2 and TRBJ2-3 for the parts outside the CDR3, the full variable domain is EPEVTQTPSHQVTQMGQEVILRCVPISNHLYFYWYRQILGQKVEFLVSFYNNEISEKSEIFDDQFSVERPDGSNFTLKIRSTKLEDSAMYFCASSPSGRIPDTQYFGPGTRLTVL.

The chain employs TRBV7-8 and TRBJ1-2; perhaps TRBD1 as D (5 bases). Per germline, CDR1 SGHVS and CDR2 FQNEAQ. The V end lost 5 bases, the J end lost 0 bases, and 13 bases lay between the germline ends. This CDR3 contains 15 residues. The CDR3 sequence: CASSQRQSPNYGYTF. The CDR3 DNA is TGTGCCAGCAGCCAGAGACAGTCTCCTAACTATGGCTACACCTTC.

This rearrangement joins TRBV30 to TRBJ1-3; D is undetermined. With 4 bases removed from V and 1 base from J, the gap between germline ends came to 14 bases. The CDR3 length is 15 residues. The germline V gene encodes CDR1 GTSNPN and CDR2 SVGIG (reference sequence). CDR3 residues: CAWTPPHRSGNTIYF. In DNA form, the CDR3 reads TGTGCCTGGACTCCCCCCCATAGATCTGGAAACACCATATATTTT.

This clone was counted a single time. V gene TRBV9 combines with J gene TRBJ2-1; 11 nucleotides align to TRBD2. V trimming: 2 bases; J trimming: 5 bases; junction bases outside the gene matches: 6. Germline CDR1 and CDR2: SGDLS and YYNGEE. This CDR3 region has 16 residues. In DNA, the CDR3 is TGTGCCAGCAGCGTCGCCGGGACTAGCGGCCACAATGAGCAGTTCTTC. Amino acid sequence: CASSVAGTSGHNEQFF.

The chain recombines TRBV3-1 (or the pseudogene TRBV3-2) with TRBJ1-3; D not certain. The length of the CDR3 is 16 residues. The V and J ends lost 3 bases and 1 base respectively, with 13 bases between them. The V gene's germline CDR1 is LGHDT and CDR2 YNNKEL (reference sequence). CDR3 loop: CASSHTGGNSGNTIYF. The CDR3 coding sequence is TGTGCCAGCAGCCATACCGGTGGTAATTCTGGAAACACCATATATTTT.

This clone was counted once. The chain employs TRBV29-1 and TRBJ1-1; D perhaps matches TRBD1 (5 bases). Trimming stripped 7 bases from V and 1 base from J, with 10 bases between. CDR1 SQVTM and CDR2 ANQGSEA come from the germline V gene. The CDR3 is 12 amino acids. In nucleotides, the CDR3 is TGCAGCGGGGGACGGTCGAACACTGAAGCTTTCTTT. It specifies CSGGRSNTEAFF.

The rearrangement links TRBV10-3 to TRBJ2-1; 8 nucleotides align to TRBD2. This CDR3 is built from 14 residues. The junction had 7 bases not matched to a gene; V was cut back by 4 bases and J by 8 bases. In germline, CDR1 is ENHRY, CDR2 SYGVKD. In nucleotides, the CDR3 is TGTGCCATCAGTGGAGGGACTAGGGGGGATGAGCAGTTCTTC. This codes for CAISGGTRGDEQFF.

The genes are TRBV2 and TRBJ2-5; 8 positions agree with TRBD1. The CDR3 is 15 residues long. V dropped 1 base and J dropped 6; count of bases not matched to a gene: 7. CDR1 is SNHLY and CDR2 is FYNNEI in the germline V gene. CDR3 nucleotide sequence: TGTGCCAGCAGTGAAGAGTCAGGGGGCCATCAGACCCAGTACTTC. Its protein product is CASSEESGGHQTQYF. The full variable domain, with the rest looked up from reference TRBV2 and TRBJ2-5, is EPEVTQTPSHQVTQMGQEVILRCVPISNHLYFYWYRQILGQKVEFLVSFYNNEISEKSEIFDDQFSVERPDGSNFTLKIRSTKLEDSAMYFCASSEESGGHQTQYFGPGTRLLVL.

The chain couples TRBV6-1 to TRBJ2-7; 8 nucleotides agree with TRBD2. From germline, CDR1 is MNHNS and CDR2 SASEGT. Germline trimming cut 2 bases from V and 1 base from J; bases unmatched to any gene: 7. The length of the CDR3 is 16 residues. Here the CDR3 reads CASSEMAGGLSYEQYF. The CDR3 region has the DNA TGTGCCAGCAGTGAAATGGCGGGGGGACTATCCTACGAGCAGTACTTC.

The chain joins TRBV9 to TRBJ2-1, with a tentative D call TRBD2 (5 bases). Trimming stripped 4 bases from V and 9 bases from J, with 14 bases between. The CDR3 spans 13 residues. Germline V gene lookup returns CDR1 SGDLS and CDR2 YYNGEE. CDR3 nucleotides: TGTGCCAGCAGCTACACCGAACGGGGTGAGCAGTTCTTC. This codes for CASSYTERGEQFF. Supplemented by reference TRBV9 and TRBJ2-1, the full variable domain reads DSGVTQTPKHLITATGQRVTLRCSPRSGDLSVYWYQQSLDQGLQFLIQYYNGEERAKGNILERFSAQQFPDLHSELNLSSLELGDSALYFCASSYTERGEQFFGPGTRLTVL.

CDR3 residues: CAWSLTSGSYEQYF. CDR3 nucleotides: TGTGCCTGGAGTCTCACTAGCGGGTCCTACGAGCAGTACTTC. The rearrangement links TRBV30 to TRBJ2-7, with TRBD2 identical over 9 bases. The CDR3 totals 14 residues. The V gene's germline CDR1 is GTSNPN and CDR2 SVGIG (reference sequence). After removal of 2 bases from V and 1 base from J, the junction contained 3 bases not matched to a gene.

The chain uses TRBV4-1 and TRBJ2-1; 12 nucleotides agree with TRBD1. J gave up 5 bases and V 1 base, and 6 bases lay outside the gene matches. This CDR3 contains 17 residues. Germline CDR1 is MGHRA and CDR2 is YSYEKL. In nucleotides, the CDR3 is TGCGCCAGCAGCCAAGGAAGGGGACAGGGGGCGCACAATGAGCAGTTCTTC. This codes for CASSQGRGQGAHNEQFF.

This clone appeared a single time. The V call is TRBV28, the J call TRBJ2-7; D is ambiguous. Trimming pared 3 bases from V and 3 bases from J, leaving 12 bases between. Germline assignment: CDR1 MDHEN and CDR2 SYDVKM. CDR3 length: 14 residues. The CDR3, as DNA: TGTGCCAGCAGTTTTGCGGCTTTCGTCTACGAGCAGTACTTC. Translating it yields CASSFAAFVYEQYF.

This clone was observed a few times. Other DNA sequences in this sample translate to the same CDR3. The chain carries TRBV7-8 and TRBJ2-7; 8 bases line up with TRBD1. V trimming: 1 base; J trimming: 1 base; junction bases outside the gene matches: 0. The CDR3 length is 14 residues. In germline, CDR1 is SGHVS, CDR2 FQNEAQ. CDR3 coding DNA: TGTGCCAGCAGCTTAGGGACAGGGTCCTACGAGCAGTACTTC. Translating it yields CASSLGTGSYEQYF.